This TCR beta chain was identified in a study of blood T cell repertoires in COVID-19. Study background: The analysed material was cDNA or gDNA that came from T cells, B-cell-depleted T cells, or PBMCs.

Germline V gene lookup returns CDR1 LGHDT and CDR2 YNNKEL (reference sequence). Trimming took off 0 bases at V and 0 bases at J, with 5 bases between the two ends. The CDR3 consists of 14 residues. In the original processing: Using reference gene primer amplification, nucleated cell counts were estimated. Sequenced by immunoSEQ multiplex PCR; TCRdb stores in-frame clones only, minus some. The DNA was the basis for D and trimming; V, J and clone size are from that table. Here the sample spans roughly 290,000 clones, about nine tenths being singletons. The sequencing sample was made of peripheral blood. The clonotype was recovered from a woman aged 55-75 years with acute or convalescent COVID-19. The V call is TRBV3-1 (or the pseudogene TRBV3-2), the J call TRBJ1-1; D ambiguous. CDR3 amino acids: CASSQDSVNTEAFF. Here the CDR3 DNA reads TGTGCCAGCAGCCAAGATTCCGTGAACACTGAAGCTTTCTTT.